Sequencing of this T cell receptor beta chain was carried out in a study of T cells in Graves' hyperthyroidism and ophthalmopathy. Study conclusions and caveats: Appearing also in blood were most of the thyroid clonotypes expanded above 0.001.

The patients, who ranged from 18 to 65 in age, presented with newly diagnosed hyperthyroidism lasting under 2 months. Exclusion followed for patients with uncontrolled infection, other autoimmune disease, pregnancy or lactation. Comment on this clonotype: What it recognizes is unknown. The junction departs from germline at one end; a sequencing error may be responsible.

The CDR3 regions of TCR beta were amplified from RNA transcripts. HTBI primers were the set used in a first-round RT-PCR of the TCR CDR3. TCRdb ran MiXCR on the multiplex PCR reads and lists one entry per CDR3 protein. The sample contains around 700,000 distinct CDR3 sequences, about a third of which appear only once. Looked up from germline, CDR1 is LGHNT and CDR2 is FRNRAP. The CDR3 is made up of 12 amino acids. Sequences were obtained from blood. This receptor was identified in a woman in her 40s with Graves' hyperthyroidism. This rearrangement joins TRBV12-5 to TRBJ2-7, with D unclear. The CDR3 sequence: CASGLDGYEQYF. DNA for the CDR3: TGTGCTAGTGGGTTGGACGGCTACGAGCAGTACTTC.